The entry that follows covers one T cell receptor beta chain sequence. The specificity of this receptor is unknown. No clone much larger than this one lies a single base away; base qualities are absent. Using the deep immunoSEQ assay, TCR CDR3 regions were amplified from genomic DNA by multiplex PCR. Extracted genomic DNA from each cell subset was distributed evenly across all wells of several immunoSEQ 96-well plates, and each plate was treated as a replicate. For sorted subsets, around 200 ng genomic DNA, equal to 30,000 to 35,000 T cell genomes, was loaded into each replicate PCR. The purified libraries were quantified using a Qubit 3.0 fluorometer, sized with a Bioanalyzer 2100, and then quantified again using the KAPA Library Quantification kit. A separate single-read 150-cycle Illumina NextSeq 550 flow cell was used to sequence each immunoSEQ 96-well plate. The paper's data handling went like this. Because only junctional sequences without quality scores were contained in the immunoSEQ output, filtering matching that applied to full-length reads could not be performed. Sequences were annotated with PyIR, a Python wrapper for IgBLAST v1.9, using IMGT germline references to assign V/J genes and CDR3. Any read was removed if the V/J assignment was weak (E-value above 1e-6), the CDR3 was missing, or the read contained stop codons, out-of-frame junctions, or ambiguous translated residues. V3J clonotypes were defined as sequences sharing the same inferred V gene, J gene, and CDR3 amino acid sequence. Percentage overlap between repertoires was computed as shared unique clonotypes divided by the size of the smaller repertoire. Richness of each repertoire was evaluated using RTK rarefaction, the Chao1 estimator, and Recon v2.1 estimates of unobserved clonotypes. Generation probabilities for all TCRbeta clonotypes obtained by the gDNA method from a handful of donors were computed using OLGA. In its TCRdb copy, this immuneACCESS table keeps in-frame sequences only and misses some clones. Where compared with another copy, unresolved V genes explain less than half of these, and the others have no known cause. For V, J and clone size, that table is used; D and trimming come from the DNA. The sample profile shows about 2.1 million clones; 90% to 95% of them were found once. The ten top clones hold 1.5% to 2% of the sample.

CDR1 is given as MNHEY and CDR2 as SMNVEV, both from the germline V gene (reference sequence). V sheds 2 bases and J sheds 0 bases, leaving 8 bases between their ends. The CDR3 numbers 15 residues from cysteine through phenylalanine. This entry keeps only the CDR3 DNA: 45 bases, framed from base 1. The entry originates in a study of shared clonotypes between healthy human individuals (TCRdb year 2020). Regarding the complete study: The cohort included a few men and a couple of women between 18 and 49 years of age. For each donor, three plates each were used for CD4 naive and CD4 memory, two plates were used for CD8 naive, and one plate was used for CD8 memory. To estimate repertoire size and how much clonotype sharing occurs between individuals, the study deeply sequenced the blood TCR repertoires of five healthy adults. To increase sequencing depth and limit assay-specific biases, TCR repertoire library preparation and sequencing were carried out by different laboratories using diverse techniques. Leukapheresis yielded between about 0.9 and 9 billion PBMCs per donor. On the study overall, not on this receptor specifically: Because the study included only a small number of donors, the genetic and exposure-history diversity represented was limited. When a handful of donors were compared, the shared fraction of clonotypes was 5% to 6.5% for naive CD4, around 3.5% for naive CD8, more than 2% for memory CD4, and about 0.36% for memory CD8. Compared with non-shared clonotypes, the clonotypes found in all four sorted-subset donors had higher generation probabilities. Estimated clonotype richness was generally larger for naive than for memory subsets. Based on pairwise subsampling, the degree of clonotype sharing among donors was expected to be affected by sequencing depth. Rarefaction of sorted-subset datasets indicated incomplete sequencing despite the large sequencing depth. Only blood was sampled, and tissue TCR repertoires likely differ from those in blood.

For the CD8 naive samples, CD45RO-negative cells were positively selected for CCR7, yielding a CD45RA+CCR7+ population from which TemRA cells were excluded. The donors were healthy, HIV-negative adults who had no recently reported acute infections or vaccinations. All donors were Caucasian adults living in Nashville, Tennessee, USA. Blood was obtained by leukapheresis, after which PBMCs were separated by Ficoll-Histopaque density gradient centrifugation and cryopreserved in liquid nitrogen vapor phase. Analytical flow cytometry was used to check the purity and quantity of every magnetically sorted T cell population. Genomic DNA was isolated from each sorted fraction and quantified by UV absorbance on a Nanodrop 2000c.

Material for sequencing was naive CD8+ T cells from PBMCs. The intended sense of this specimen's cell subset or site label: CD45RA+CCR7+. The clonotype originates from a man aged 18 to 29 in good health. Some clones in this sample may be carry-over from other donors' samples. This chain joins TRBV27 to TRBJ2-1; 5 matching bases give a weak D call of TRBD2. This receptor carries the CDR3 CASSLDYSSYNEQFF. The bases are TGTGCCAGCAGTTTAGACTACAGCTCCTACAATGAGCAGTTCTTC.